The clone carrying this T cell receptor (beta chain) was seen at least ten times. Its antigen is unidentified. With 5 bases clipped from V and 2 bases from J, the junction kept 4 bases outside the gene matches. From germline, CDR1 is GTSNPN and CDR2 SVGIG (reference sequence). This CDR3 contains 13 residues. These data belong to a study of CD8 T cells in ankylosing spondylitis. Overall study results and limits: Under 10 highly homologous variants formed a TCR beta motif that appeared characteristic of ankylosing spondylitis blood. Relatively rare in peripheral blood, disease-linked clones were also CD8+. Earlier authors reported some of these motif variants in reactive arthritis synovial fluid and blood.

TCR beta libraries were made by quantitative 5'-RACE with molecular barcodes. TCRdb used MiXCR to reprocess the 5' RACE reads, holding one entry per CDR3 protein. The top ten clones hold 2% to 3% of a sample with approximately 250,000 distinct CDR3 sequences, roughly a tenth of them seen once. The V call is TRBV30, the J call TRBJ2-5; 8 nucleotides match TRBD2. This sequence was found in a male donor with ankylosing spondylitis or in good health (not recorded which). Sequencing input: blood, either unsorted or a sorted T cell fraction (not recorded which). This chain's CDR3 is CAWGGGLQETQYF. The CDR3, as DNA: TGTGCCTGGGGCGGGGGGTTACAAGAGACCCAGTACTTC. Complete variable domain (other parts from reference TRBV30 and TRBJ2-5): SQTIHQWPATLVQPVGSPLSLECTVEGTSNPNLYWYRQAAGRGLQLLFYSVGIGQISSEVPQNLSASRPQDRQFILSSKKLLLSDSGFYLCAWGGGLQETQYFGPGTRLLVL.